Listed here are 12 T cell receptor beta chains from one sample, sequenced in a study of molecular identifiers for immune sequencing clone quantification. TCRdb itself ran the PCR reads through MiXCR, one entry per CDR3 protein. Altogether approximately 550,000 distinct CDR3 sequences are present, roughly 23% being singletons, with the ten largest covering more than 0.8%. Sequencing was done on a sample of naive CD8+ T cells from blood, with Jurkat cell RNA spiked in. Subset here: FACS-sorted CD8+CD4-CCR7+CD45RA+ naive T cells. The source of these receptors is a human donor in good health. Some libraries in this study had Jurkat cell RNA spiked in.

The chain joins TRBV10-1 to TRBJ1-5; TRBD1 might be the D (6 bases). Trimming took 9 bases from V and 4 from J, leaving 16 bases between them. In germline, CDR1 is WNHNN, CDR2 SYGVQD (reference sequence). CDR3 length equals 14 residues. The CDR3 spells CASNRDKGNQPQHF. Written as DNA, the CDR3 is TGCGCCAGTAACCGGGACAAGGGGAATCAGCCCCAGCATTTT.

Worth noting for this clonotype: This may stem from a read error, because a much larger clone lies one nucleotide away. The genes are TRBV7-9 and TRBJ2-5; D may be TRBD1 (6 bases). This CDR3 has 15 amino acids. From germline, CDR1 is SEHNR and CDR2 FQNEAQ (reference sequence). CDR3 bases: TGTGCCTGCAGCCCGACGGACAGAGACCAAGAGACCCAGTACTTC. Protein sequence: CACSPTDRDQETQYF.

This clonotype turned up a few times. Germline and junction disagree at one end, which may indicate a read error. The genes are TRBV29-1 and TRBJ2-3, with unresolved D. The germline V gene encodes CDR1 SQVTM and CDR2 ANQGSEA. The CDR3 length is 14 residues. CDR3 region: CGVEPTISTDTQYF. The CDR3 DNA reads TGCGGCGTTGAACCGACGATTAGCACAGATACGCAGTATTTT.

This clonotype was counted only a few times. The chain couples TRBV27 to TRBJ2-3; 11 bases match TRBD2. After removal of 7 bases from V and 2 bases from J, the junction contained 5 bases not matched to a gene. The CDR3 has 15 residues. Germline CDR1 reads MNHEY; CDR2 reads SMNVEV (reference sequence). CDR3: CASNLAGGLTDTQYF. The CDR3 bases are TGTGCCAGCAACCTAGCGGGGGGTCTCACAGATACGCAGTATTTT.

CDR3: CASSSFEGGRNEQFF. The CDR3 DNA reads TGTGCCAGCAGCTCCTTTGAGGGGGGCAGGAATGAGCAGTTCTTC. The genes are TRBV11-2 and TRBJ2-1; the D gene could be TRBD1 or TRBD2 (6 bases each). The CDR3 is made up of 15 amino acids. V was pared by 4 bases and J by 7 bases, with 17 bases between. Germline loops: CDR1 SGHAT, CDR2 FQNNGV.

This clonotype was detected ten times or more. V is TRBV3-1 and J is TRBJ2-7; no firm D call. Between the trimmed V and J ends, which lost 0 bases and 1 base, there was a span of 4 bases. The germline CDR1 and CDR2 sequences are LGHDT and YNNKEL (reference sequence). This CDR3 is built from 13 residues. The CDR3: CASSQDPSYEQYF. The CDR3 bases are TGTGCCAGCAGCCAAGACCCGTCCTACGAGCAGTACTTC.

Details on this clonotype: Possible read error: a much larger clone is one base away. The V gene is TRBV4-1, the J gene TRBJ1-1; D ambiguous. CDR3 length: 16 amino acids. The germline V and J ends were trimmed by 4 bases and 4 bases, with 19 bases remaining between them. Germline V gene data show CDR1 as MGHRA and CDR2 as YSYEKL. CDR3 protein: CASSRDIGRVFTEAFF. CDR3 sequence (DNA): TGCGCCAGCAGCCGAGATATAGGGAGGGTCTTCACTGAAGCTTTCTTT.

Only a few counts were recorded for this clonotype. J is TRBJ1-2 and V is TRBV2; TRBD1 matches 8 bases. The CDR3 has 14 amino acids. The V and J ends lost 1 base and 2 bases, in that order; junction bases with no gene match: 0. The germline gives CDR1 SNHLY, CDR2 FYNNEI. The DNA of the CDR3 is TGTGCCAGCAGTGAAGGGACAGGGAACTATGGCTACACCTTC. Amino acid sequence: CASSEGTGNYGYTF.

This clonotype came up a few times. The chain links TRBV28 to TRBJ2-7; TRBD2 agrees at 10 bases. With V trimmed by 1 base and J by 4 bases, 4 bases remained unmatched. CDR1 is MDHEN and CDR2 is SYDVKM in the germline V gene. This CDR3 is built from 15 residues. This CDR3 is CASSLFTSGMYEQYF. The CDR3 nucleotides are TGTGCCAGCAGTTTATTCACTAGCGGGATGTACGAGCAGTACTTC.

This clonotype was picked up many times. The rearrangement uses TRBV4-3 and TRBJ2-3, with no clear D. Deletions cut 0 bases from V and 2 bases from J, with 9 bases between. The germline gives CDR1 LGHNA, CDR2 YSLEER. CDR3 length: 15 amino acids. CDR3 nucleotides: TGCGCCAGCAGCCAAGATTTGCCAATCACAGATACGCAGTATTTT. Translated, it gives CASSQDLPITDTQYF.

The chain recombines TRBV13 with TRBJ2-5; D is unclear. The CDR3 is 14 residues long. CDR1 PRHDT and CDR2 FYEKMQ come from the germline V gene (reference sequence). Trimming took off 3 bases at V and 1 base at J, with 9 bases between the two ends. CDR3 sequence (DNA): TGTGCCAGCAGCTTTCCGGCCAGCCAAGAGACCCAGTACTTC. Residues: CASSFPASQETQYF. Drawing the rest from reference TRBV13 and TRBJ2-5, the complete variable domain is AAGVIQSPRHLIKEKRETATLKCYPIPRHDTVYWYQQGPGQDPQFLISFYEKMQSDKGSIPDRFSAQQFSDYHSELNMSSLELGDSALYFCASSFPASQETQYFGPGTRLLVL.

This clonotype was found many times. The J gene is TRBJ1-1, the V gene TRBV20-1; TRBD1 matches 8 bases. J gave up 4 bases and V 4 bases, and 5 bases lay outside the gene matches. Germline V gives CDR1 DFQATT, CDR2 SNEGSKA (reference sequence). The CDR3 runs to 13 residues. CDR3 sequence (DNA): TGCAGTGCTACGACAGGGGTAATCACTGAAGCTTTCTTT. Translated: CSATTGVITEAFF.